This is a list of T cell receptor beta chains from one sample in a study of cytotoxic CD8 clonotypes in ibrutinib-treated CLL. TCRdb's copy holds only in-frame clones and misses some; the assay was immunoSEQ multiplex PCR. The sample carries tens of thousands of clones, about three quarters recorded once. Source: PBMCs, taken after 12 months of ibrutinib treatment. Source of these receptors: a human donor with chronic lymphocytic leukemia. CDR3s include the opening cysteine and the closing phenylalanine or tryptophan. The D gene is left open where the match is weak. Where a row states a size, it is once, few, many or the class of an expanded clone; other rows omit it.

clone_size	v_call	d_call	cdr3_length	j_call	cdr3_aa	cdr3_nt
.	TRBV28	.	16	TRBJ2-7	CASSFYPWPKDYEQYF	TGTGCCAGCAGTTTTTATCCGTGGCCTAAGGACTACGAGCAGTACTTC
.	TRBV2	.	12	TRBJ1-2	CASSLDNYGYTF	TGTGCCAGCAGTTTGGACAACTATGGCTACACCTTC
.	TRBV18	.	15	TRBJ1-2	CASSPTTSEKGGYTF	TGTGCCAGCTCACCAACCACCTCGGAAAAGGGAGGCTACACCTTC
few	TRBV5-4	.	14	TRBJ2-3	CASSLDRRTDTQYF	TGTGCCAGCAGCTTGGACAGGCGCACAGATACGCAGTATTTT
.	TRBV5-6	TRBD1	14	TRBJ2-2	CATLLQGVSGELFF	TGTGCCACCCTCCTGCAGGGGGTGTCCGGGGAGCTGTTTTTT
.	TRBV5-8	.	15	TRBJ1-5	CASSLPGDYNQPQHF	TGTGCCAGCAGCTTGCCTGGGGACTACAATCAGCCCCAGCATTTT
.	TRBV7-3	.	13	TRBJ2-3	CASSLNSADTQYF	TGTGCCAGCAGCTTAAATAGTGCAGATACGCAGTATTTT
few	TRBV4-3	.	17	TRBJ2-3	CASSQDGPQGLADTQYF	TGCGCCAGCAGCCAAGATGGTCCACAGGGTCTGGCAGATACGCAGTATTTT
.	TRBV5-1	.	16	TRBJ2-7	CASSLAGKESSYEQYF	TGCGCCAGCAGCTTGGCAGGGAAAGAGAGCTCCTACGAGCAGTACTTC
.	TRBV7-3	.	15	TRBJ2-1	CASSLTGGSYNEQFF	TGTGCCAGCAGCTTAACAGGGGGCTCCTACAATGAGCAGTTCTTC
.	TRBV9	.	15	TRBJ1-2	CASSAGDVLNYGYTF	TGTGCCAGCAGCGCCGGGGACGTACTTAACTATGGCTACACCTTC
.	TRBV6-6	.	16	TRBJ2-2	CASRNPGGGGTGELFF	TGTGCCAGCAGAAACCCTGGGGGAGGGGGTACCGGGGAGCTGTTTTTT
.	TRBV28	TRBD2	14	TRBJ2-7	CASTLAGRPYEQYF	TGTGCCAGCACCCTAGCGGGACGACCCTACGAGCAGTACTTC
.	TRBV27	TRBD2	15	TRBJ2-3	CASSFSGRATDTQYF	TGTGCCAGCAGTTTCAGCGGGAGGGCTACAGATACGCAGTATTTT